A selection of T cell receptor beta chains follows, all from one sample in a study of T cell responses to AZD1222 COVID-19 vaccine. Sequencing used immunoSEQ multiplex PCR; TCRdb keeps in-frame clones, though not all of them. The data hold roughly 150,000 clones, with around 93% observed a single time. This specimen was peripheral blood, taken on day 0 of AZD1222 vaccination. These receptors were collected from an adult in good health. The CDR3 runs from the conserved cysteine through the conserved F or W. A D gene is named only where the DNA matches it firmly. Some rows mark clone size as missing; the rest say once, few, many or name a class of expanded clone.

-	TRBV12-3/TRBV12-4	-	TRBJ2-7	CASSLWLGEQYF	TGTGCCAGCAGTTTATGGCTCGGCGAGCAGTACTTC
-	TRBV13	TRBD1	TRBJ2-1	CASSLLLSVGDRGYNEQFF	TGTGCCAGCAGCTTATTATTATCTGTCGGGGACAGGGGATACAATGAGCAGTTCTTC
-	TRBV2	TRBD1	TRBJ2-6	CASRMGQANSGANVLTF	TGTGCCAGCAGGATGGGACAGGCAAACTCTGGGGCCAACGTCCTGACTTTC
-	TRBV7-9	-	TRBJ1-1	CASSLDSQAFF	TGTGCCAGCAGCCTGGACAGTCAAGCTTTCTTT
-	TRBV2	TRBD1	TRBJ1-1	CASGGTGETNTEAFF	TGTGCCAGCGGCGGGACAGGGGAGACGAACACTGAAGCTTTCTTT
-	TRBV5-1	TRBD1	TRBJ1-2	CASRMWADRVNYGYTF	TGCGCCAGCAGGATGTGGGCTGACAGGGTTAACTATGGCTACACCTTC
few	TRBV6-4	-	TRBJ2-1	CASSDRDYNEQFF	TGTGCCAGCAGTGACCGGGACTACAATGAGCAGTTCTTC
few	TRBV10-1	TRBD2	TRBJ2-7	CASILAGGPEIYEQYF	TGCGCCAGCATCCTAGCGGGGGGGCCGGAGATCTACGAGCAGTACTTC
-	TRBV5-6	-	TRBJ1-1	CASSLAFTEAFF	TGTGCCAGCAGCTTGGCCTTCACTGAAGCTTTCTTT
few	TRBV7-9	-	TRBJ1-3	CASTPLGGSSGNTIYF	TGTGCCAGCACCCCCTTGGGGGGGAGCTCTGGAAACACCATATATTTT
-	TRBV5-1	TRBD2	TRBJ2-5	CASSTGLAGGGRYQETQYF	TGCGCCAGCAGCACAGGACTAGCGGGAGGGGGACGATACCAAGAGACCCAGTACTTC
-	TRBV3-1/TRBV3-2	TRBD2	TRBJ2-1	CASSHRGIAGNEQFF	TGTGCCAGCAGTCACCGGGGGATAGCGGGGAATGAGCAGTTCTTC
-	TRBV15	TRBD1	TRBJ1-6	CATSRDEGTAISSPLHF	TGTGCCACCAGCAGAGATGAGGGGACAGCGATCAGTTCACCCCTCCACTTT
-	TRBV4-1	-	TRBJ2-7	CASSQGRLLGGTYEQYF	TGCGCCAGCAGCCAAGGTCGGCTCTTGGGGGGCACCTACGAGCAGTACTTC
once	TRBV5-1	-	TRBJ2-5	CASSSRGNQETQYF	TGCGCCAGCAGCTCCCGGGGCAACCAAGAGACCCAGTACTTC
-	TRBV4-3	-	TRBJ1-2	CASSLAGTQTRGYTF	TGCGCCAGCAGCCTTGCCGGGACCCAAACCCGGGGCTACACCTTC
-	TRBV11-2	-	TRBJ2-2	CASSLGGTGELFF	TGTGCCAGCAGCCTTGGGGGGACCGGGGAGCTGTTTTTT
-	TRBV10-3	-	TRBJ2-6	CALSAGGSGANVLTF	TGTGCACTAAGTGCCGGGGGTTCTGGGGCCAACGTCCTGACTTTC
-	TRBV15	-	TRBJ1-1	CATSRGGTNTEAFF	TGTGCCACCAGCAGAGGCGGAACCAACACTGAAGCTTTCTTT
-	TRBV3-1/TRBV3-2	-	TRBJ1-3	CASSQFLISGNTIYF	TGTGCCAGCAGCCAATTTCTAATCTCTGGAAACACCATATATTTT
medium-sized	TRBV9	TRBD2	TRBJ2-7	CASSVESSGGPYEQYF	TGTGCCAGCAGCGTAGAGTCTAGCGGGGGGCCTTACGAGCAGTACTTC
-	TRBV9	-	TRBJ2-1	CASSVDQLALNEQFF	TGTGCCAGCAGCGTAGACCAGCTCGCCCTCAATGAGCAGTTCTTC
once	TRBV18	TRBD1	TRBJ1-1	CASSPRDRNTEAFF	TGTGCCAGCTCACCAAGGGACAGGAACACTGAAGCTTTCTTT
-	TRBV28	TRBD2	TRBJ2-3	CASSLPPGSGGVDTQYF	TGTGCCAGCAGTTTACCCCCGGGTAGCGGGGGGGTAGATACGCAGTATTTT
-	TRBV5-4	TRBD1	TRBJ1-3	CASSFQGAEGNTIYF	TGTGCCAGCAGCTTTCAGGGGGCGGAAGGAAACACCATATATTTT
-	TRBV28	-	TRBJ1-5	CASTGGGQPQHF	TGTGCCAGCACTGGGGGCGGGCAGCCCCAGCATTTT
-	TRBV15	-	TRBJ2-7	CATRRPGEGPEQYF	TGTGCCACCAGAAGGCCAGGTGAAGGTCCTGAGCAGTACTTC
-	TRBV7-8	-	TRBJ2-1	CASSLAIFSGSGNEQFF	TGTGCCAGCAGCTTAGCGATATTCTCCGGTTCAGGCAACGAGCAGTTCTTC
-	TRBV18	-	TRBJ1-5	CASSPQGNENQPQHF	TGTGCCAGCTCACCACAGGGGAACGAGAATCAGCCCCAGCATTTT
once	TRBV30	-	TRBJ2-7	CAWAAAYEQYF	TGTGCCTGGGCCGCGGCCTACGAGCAGTACTTC
-	TRBV6-6	-	TRBJ1-1	CASSYAGPNTEAFF	TGTGCCAGCAGTTACGCAGGCCCGAACACTGAAGCTTTCTTT
-	TRBV5-6	-	TRBJ1-5	CASSLAWGGNQPQHF	TGTGCCAGCAGCTTGGCCTGGGGGGGCAATCAGCCCCAGCATTTT
-	TRBV7-2	TRBD1	TRBJ1-4	CASSSTGAGGEKLFF	TGTGCCAGCAGCTCTACAGGGGCTGGAGGGGAAAAACTGTTTTTT
-	TRBV9	-	TRBJ1-2	CASSPTGPNYGYTF	TGTGCCAGCAGCCCCACAGGACCTAACTATGGCTACACCTTC
-	TRBV5-1	-	TRBJ1-3	CASTLEGVAGNTIYF	TGCGCCAGCACCCTGGAGGGGGTTGCAGGAAACACCATATATTTT
-	TRBV2	-	TRBJ1-1	CASQQNTEAFF	TGTGCCAGCCAGCAGAACACTGAAGCTTTCTTT
-	TRBV11-2	TRBD1	TRBJ2-7	CASSLSPGTGYEQYF	TGTGCCAGCAGCTTATCTCCCGGGACAGGCTACGAGCAGTACTTC
-	TRBV6-5	TRBD1	TRBJ1-2	CASSYSGSGGNYGYTF	TGTGCCAGCAGTTACTCGGGGTCAGGGGGTAACTATGGCTACACCTTC
once	TRBV2	-	TRBJ2-7	CASSGQTLRSYEQYF	TGTGCCAGCAGTGGGCAGACTCTTAGGTCCTACGAGCAGTACTTC
-	TRBV5-4	TRBD1	TRBJ1-4	CASSAATGDVGEKLFF	TGTGCCAGCAGCGCAGCAACAGGGGATGTGGGCGAAAAACTGTTTTTT
-	TRBV28	-	TRBJ2-5	CASSRPTATQETQYF	TGTGCCAGCAGCCGACCGACCGCAACCCAAGAGACCCAGTACTTC
-	TRBV7-6	-	TRBJ2-5	CASSSQGPRETQYF	TGTGCCAGCAGCTCACAGGGTCCGCGAGAGACCCAGTACTTC
-	TRBV7-9	-	TRBJ1-6	CASRGGAGSYNSPLHF	TGTGCCAGCAGAGGAGGGGCGGGCTCCTATAATTCACCCCTCCACTTT
-	TRBV27	-	TRBJ1-5	CASSAGPVQRDQPQHF	TGTGCCAGCAGTGCCGGACCAGTTCAGCGCGATCAGCCCCAGCATTTT
-	TRBV6-5	-	TRBJ1-3	CASSYSESSGNTIYF	TGTGCCAGCAGTTACTCGGAGAGCTCTGGAAACACCATATATTTT
few	TRBV7-2	-	TRBJ2-2	CASSFQVANTGELFF	TGTGCCAGCAGCTTTCAGGTTGCGAACACCGGGGAGCTGTTTTTT
-	TRBV4-2	TRBD1	TRBJ2-1	CASSQDPGQRNNEQFF	TGTGCCAGCAGCCAAGATCCGGGACAGCGGAACAATGAGCAGTTCTTC
-	TRBV27	TRBD2	TRBJ2-3	CASSRTRSTDTQYF	TGTGCCAGCAGCCGGACTAGAAGCACAGATACGCAGTATTTT
-	TRBV4-1	-	TRBJ2-2	CASSQEGLVTGELFF	TGCGCCAGCAGCCAAGAAGGGTTGGTCACCGGGGAGCTGTTTTTT
once	TRBV4-3	-	TRBJ2-3	CASSQGGSGDSDTQYF	TGCGCCAGCAGCCAAGGCGGTAGCGGCGACTCAGATACGCAGTATTTT